This TCR beta chain was captured by sequencing in a study of blood T cell repertoires in COVID-19. TCRdb's copy holds only in-frame clones and misses some; the assay was immunoSEQ multiplex PCR. The table lists 250,000 or so clones, approximately 86% of them singletons. This clone has just one count. CDR1 and CDR2 (germline): MNHEY, SVGAGI. The CDR3 runs to 15 residues. V shed 6 bases, J shed 4 bases, and the junction held 10 bases outside the gene matches. This sequence originates from a human donor in a cohort sampled during active COVID-19. This chain connects TRBV6-5 to TRBJ1-1; TRBD1 matches 8 bases. Material for sequencing was peripheral blood. The CDR3 sequence: CASSTTGVGSTEAFF. CDR3 sequence (DNA): TGTGCCAGCAGCACGACAGGGGTGGGGAGCACTGAAGCTTTCTTT.